The clone carrying this T cell receptor (beta chain) was detected a few times. What it recognizes is unknown. The data were taken from a study of beta chain features in type 1 diabetes. General study points: Shorter TCRB CDR3s, moderately but significantly so, were found in Type 1 diabetes patients in all four CD4+ subsets.

Trimming took 7 bases from V and 4 from J, leaving 13 bases between them. CDR3 length equals 14 residues. In germline, CDR1 is SEHNR, CDR2 FQNEAQ (reference sequence). The whole isolated RNA underwent reverse transcription, so sequencing captured expressed TCRB transcripts. The table came from immunoSEQ multiplex PCR; TCRdb's copy has only in-frame clones and leaves some out. Of some 240,000 clones in the sample, roughly 16% were seen once. The chain couples TRBV7-9 to TRBJ1-4; no clear D. This TCR was recovered from a man aged 25 to 40 with type 1 diabetes. The sample comprised naive CD4+ T cells from blood. CDR3 sequence: CASTAAARNEKLFF. CDR3 DNA sequence: TGTGCCAGCACGGCGGCCGCCCGTAATGAAAAACTGTTTTTT.